These 14 T cell receptor beta chains were all obtained from the same sample, sequenced in a study of blood T cell repertoires in COVID-19. Method: immunoSEQ multiplex PCR; TCRdb's copy keeps in-frame clones and lacks some. The repertoire includes around 130,000 clones, roughly four fifths of them detected once, and roughly 12% sits in the top ten. Sequenced material: peripheral blood. Receptors originate from a human donor in a cohort sampled during active COVID-19.

This clone appeared a single time. V gene TRBV6-1 combines with J gene TRBJ2-1; tentative D call: TRBD2 (7 bases). CDR1 is MNHNS and CDR2 is SASEGT in the germline V gene. The CDR3 loop spans 15 amino acids. Trimming removed 3 bases at V and 5 bases at J, with 14 bases between. The CDR3 sequence: CASSDRAGADNEQFF. CDR3 DNA: TGTGCCAGCAGTGATCGGGCGGGGGCGGACAATGAGCAGTTCTTC.

As DNA, the CDR3 is TGTGCCAGCAGCCCCCCGGGGGGGTTAGGCTACACCTTC. It specifies CASSPPGGLGYTF. The V and J genes are TRBV5-6 and TRBJ1-2, with D maybe TRBD1 (5 bases). The CDR3 covers 13 residues. The V and J ends lost 4 bases and 8 bases respectively, with 15 bases between them. Germline CDR1 SGHDT, CDR2 YYEEEE. The full variable domain, its missing parts supplied by reference TRBV5-6 and TRBJ1-2, is DAGVTQSPTHLIKTRGQQVTLRCSPKSGHDTVSWYQQALGQGPQFIFQYYEEEERQRGNFPDRFSGHQFPNYSSELNVNALLLGDSALYLCASSPPGGLGYTFGSGTRLTVV.

This sequence joins TRBV6-5 and TRBJ2-7, with D perhaps TRBD2 (5 bases). Germline CDR1 MNHEY, CDR2 SVGAGI. The CDR3 totals 14 residues. Trimming pared 0 bases from V and 0 bases from J, leaving 6 bases between. The CDR3: CASSYSEVSYEQYF. The CDR3 DNA follows: TGTGCCAGCAGTTACTCGGAGGTCTCCTACGAGCAGTACTTC.

The chain recombines TRBV5-5 with TRBJ2-1; a weak D match, TRBD2 (6 bases). This CDR3 has 15 residues. The germline gives CDR1 SGHKS, CDR2 YYEKEE (reference sequence). V was pared by 0 bases and J by 8 bases, with 15 bases between. The CDR3 protein is CASSLAGWGVYEQFF. Written as DNA, the CDR3 is TGTGCCAGCAGCTTGGCTGGGTGGGGGGTATATGAGCAGTTCTTC. Supplemented by reference TRBV5-5 and TRBJ2-1, the full variable domain reads DAGVTQSPTHLIKTRGQQVTLRCSPISGHKSVSWYQQVLGQGPQFIFQYYEKEERGRGNFPDRFSARQFPNYSSELNVNALLLGDSALYLCASSLAGWGVYEQFFGPGTRLTVL.

The V gene is TRBV28, the J gene TRBJ2-7, with D perhaps matching TRBD2 (5 bases). Trimming took off 6 bases at V and 3 bases at J, with 15 bases between the two ends. The length of the CDR3 is 14 residues. CDR1 is MDHEN and CDR2 is SYDVKM in the germline V gene. The CDR3 is CASSNEGRGYEQYF. The DNA of the CDR3 is TGTGCCAGCAGCAATGAGGGCCGGGGCTACGAGCAGTACTTC.

This sequence joins TRBV5-4 and TRBJ2-3; TRBD2 agrees at 8 bases. The CDR3 covers 13 residues. The junction had 3 bases not matched to a gene; V was cut back by 4 bases and J by 5 bases. Per germline, CDR1 SGHNT and CDR2 YYREEE (reference sequence). The CDR3 DNA reads TGTGCCAGCAGCGGGACTAGTTTAGATACGCAGTATTTT. This translates into CASSGTSLDTQYF.

The rearrangement uses TRBV4-1 and TRBJ2-5; D is perhaps TRBD1 (6 bases). Germline CDR1 MGHRA, CDR2 YSYEKL. The CDR3 runs to 14 residues. V shed 4 bases and J shed 0 bases, with 9 bases lying between them. The CDR3 DNA is TGCGCCAGCAGCCCAGGGACAAACCAAGAGACCCAGTACTTC. This codes for CASSPGTNQETQYF.

V gene TRBV21-1 combines with J gene TRBJ1-1; the tabulated D call, TRBD1, remains unverified against the DNA. TRBV21-1 is a pseudogene locus. The CDR3 spans 17 residues. CDR3 loop: CASSNIRGTDARTEAFF. The CDR3 DNA follows: TGTGCCAGCAGCAACATTAGGGGGACGGATGCGCGGACTGAAGCTTTCTTT.

The sample holds a few counts of this clone. This chain joins TRBV2 and TRBJ1-6; TRBD1 aligns across 7 bases. The germline CDR1 and CDR2 sequences are SNHLY and FYNNEI. After removal of 6 bases from V and 3 bases from J, the junction contained 8 bases not matched to a gene. The CDR3 spans 16 residues. The CDR3 reads CASRETGIFYNSPLHF. CDR3 coding DNA: TGTGCCAGCAGAGAGACAGGGATCTTCTATAATTCACCCCTCCACTTT.

The rearrangement joins TRBV6-6 to TRBJ2-3; TRBD2 is a possible D gene (6 bases). The V end was cut by 0 bases, the J end by 3 bases, with 10 bases between. In germline, CDR1 is MNHNY, CDR2 SVGAGI (reference sequence). The CDR3 extends over 15 amino acids. CDR3 in amino acids: CASSYSTSRTDTQYF. The CDR3 nucleotides are TGTGCCAGCAGTTACTCGACTAGTAGGACAGATACGCAGTATTTT.

Only one count was recorded for this clone. The chain couples TRBV2 to TRBJ1-4; TRBD1 is a possible D gene (6 bases). This CDR3 comprises 15 residues. Germline CDR1 is SNHLY and CDR2 is FYNNEI. The V end lost 1 base, the J end lost 7 bases, and 13 bases lay between the germline ends. The CDR3 loop is CASSEGTGLGEKLFF. As DNA, the CDR3 is TGTGCCAGCAGTGAAGGCACAGGGTTGGGTGAAAAACTGTTTTTT.

The chain has TRBV3-1 (or the pseudogene TRBV3-2) and TRBJ1-5; tentative D call: TRBD1 (5 bases). Looked up from germline, CDR1 is LGHDT and CDR2 is YNNKEL (reference sequence). The CDR3 consists of 15 residues. The V gene lost 9 bases and the J gene lost 6 bases, with 21 bases spanning the gap. The DNA of the CDR3 is TGTGCCAGTCGAAGAAGGATCCAGGGTCGTCAGCCCCAGCATTTT. Its protein product is CASRRRIQGRQPQHF.

This clone has just one count. The rearrangement links TRBV19 to TRBJ2-7; 10 nucleotides agree with TRBD1. With V trimmed by 5 bases and J by 5 bases, 9 bases remained unmatched. This CDR3 is built from 15 residues. Germline assignment: CDR1 LNHDA and CDR2 SQIVND (reference sequence). The CDR3 DNA reads TGTGCCAGTAGTCTAGGGACAGGGGCTTACCACGAGCAGTACTTC. This sequence encodes CASSLGTGAYHEQYF.

The chain joins TRBV5-1 to TRBJ2-2; 9 bases are a match to TRBD1. Germline trimming cut 7 bases from V and 3 bases from J; bases unmatched to any gene: 4. Per the germline V gene, CDR1 is SGHRS and CDR2 is YFSETQ. The CDR3 contains 14 residues. DNA for the CDR3: TGCGCCAGCGGCTGGACAGGGGACACCGGGGAGCTGTTTTTT. It specifies CASGWTGDTGELFF.